The 7 T cell receptor beta chains below were found in one sample sequenced in a study of blood T cell repertoires in COVID-19. Data came from immunoSEQ multiplex PCR; TCRdb stores just in-frame clones and leaves some out. The data hold some 180,000 clones, with roughly 78% observed a single time. The material sequenced was PBMCs or T cells enriched from blood (not recorded which). The receptors shown here come from a woman between 65 and 79 years old in a cohort exposed to, infected with or recovered from COVID-19 (not recorded which).

The V and J genes are TRBV20-1 and TRBJ1-2; TRBD1 matches at 7 bases. This CDR3 spans 15 amino acids. CDR1 DFQATT and CDR2 SNEGSKA come from the germline V gene (reference sequence). After removal of 4 bases from V and 3 bases from J, the junction contained 11 bases not matched to a gene. CDR3 loop: CSANDRALLDYGYTF. The CDR3 coding sequence is TGCAGTGCTAATGACAGGGCCCTGCTGGACTATGGCTACACCTTC.

V and J are TRBV28 and TRBJ1-4; D is possibly TRBD1 (5 bases). The CDR3 length is 14 residues. Germline CDR1 and CDR2: MDHEN and SYDVKM. Trimming pared 7 bases from V and 7 bases from J, leaving 16 bases between. CDR3: CASIGGGEGEKLFF. DNA for the CDR3: TGTGCCAGCATCGGGGGGGGTGAGGGTGAAAAACTGTTTTTT.

The genes are TRBV9 and TRBJ2-1; D tentatively reads TRBD1 or TRBD2 (10 bases each). V lost 0 bases, J lost 0 bases, and 31 bases lay in between. CDR1 and CDR2 (germline): SGDLS, YYNGEE. The CDR3 sequence is 23 residues long. The CDR3 nucleotides read TGTGCCAGCAGCGTAGCTCCGGGACAGGGGCGCAAGCGGGAGGGTCGCTCCTACAATGAGCAGTTCTTC. As protein: CASSVAPGQGRKREGRSYNEQFF.

The V and J genes are TRBV7-3 and TRBJ1-3, with TRBD1 matching 7 bases. Trimming removed 4 bases from V and 1 base from J; junction bases left unmatched: 1. Germline lookup yields CDR1 SGHTA and CDR2 FQGTGA. CDR3 size: 14 residues. CDR3 DNA: TGTGCCAGCAGCTCGGGACAGTCTGGAAACACCATATATTTT. Encoded protein: CASSSGQSGNTIYF.

V gene TRBV6-5 combines with J gene TRBJ2-7, with 9 positions matching TRBD1. V dropped 10 bases and J dropped 4; count of bases not matched to a gene: 8. The germline V gene has CDR1 MNHEY and CDR2 SVGAGI. This CDR3 spans 13 amino acids. CDR3 sequence (DNA): TGTGCCACATCCGGGACAGGGCTATACGAGCAGTACTTC. Amino acids: CATSGTGLYEQYF.

The rearrangement joins TRBV7-9 to TRBJ2-2; tentative D call: TRBD1 (6 bases). V gave up 11 bases and J gave up 2 bases, with 12 bases separating them. The CDR3 has 13 amino acids. Germline V gene lookup returns CDR1 SEHNR and CDR2 FQNEAQ (reference sequence). CDR3 nucleotide sequence: TGTGCCTCCAGGGGAGATAACACCGGGGAGCTGTTTTTT. Its protein is CASRGDNTGELFF.

The J gene is TRBJ2-5, the V gene TRBV20-1; 10 bases are a match to TRBD2. J was trimmed by 0 bases and V by 3 bases; bases with no gene match: 19. CDR3 size: 20 residues. Germline V gives CDR1 DFQATT, CDR2 SNEGSKA (reference sequence). The CDR3 spells CSASGASGSLEGVYQETQYF. As DNA, the CDR3 is TGCAGTGCTAGTGGGGCTAGCGGGAGTCTGGAAGGGGTGTACCAAGAGACCCAGTACTTC.